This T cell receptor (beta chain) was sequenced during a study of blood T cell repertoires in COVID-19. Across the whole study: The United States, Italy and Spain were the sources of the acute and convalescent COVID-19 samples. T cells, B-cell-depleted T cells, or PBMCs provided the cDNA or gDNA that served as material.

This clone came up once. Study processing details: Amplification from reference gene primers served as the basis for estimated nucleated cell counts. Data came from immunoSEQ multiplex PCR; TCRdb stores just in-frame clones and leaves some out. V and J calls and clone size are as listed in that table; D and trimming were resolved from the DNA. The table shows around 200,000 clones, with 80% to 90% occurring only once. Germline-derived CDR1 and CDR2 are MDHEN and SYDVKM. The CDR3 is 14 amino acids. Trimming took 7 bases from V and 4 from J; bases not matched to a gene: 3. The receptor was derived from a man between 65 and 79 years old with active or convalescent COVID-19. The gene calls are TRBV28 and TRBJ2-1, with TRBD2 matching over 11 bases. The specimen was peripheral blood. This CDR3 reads CASTTSGGYNEQFF. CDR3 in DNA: TGTGCCAGCACCACTAGCGGGGGTTACAATGAGCAGTTCTTC.